This T cell receptor (beta chain) is from a study of shared clonotypes between healthy human individuals (dated by TCRdb to 2018 to 2020). Background on the whole study: A couple of women and a few men aged 18 to 49 years were included in the cohort. For each donor, CD4 naive and CD4 memory were each given three plates, CD8 naive was given two plates, and CD8 memory was given one plate. The study deeply sequenced blood TCR repertoires of 5 or 6 healthy adults to estimate repertoire size and the extent of clonotype sharing between individuals. To increase sequencing depth and limit assay-specific biases, different laboratories used diverse techniques to prepare libraries and sequence TCR repertoires. Each donor's leukapheresis produced roughly between roughly 0.85 and 10 billion PBMCs.

The donors were healthy, HIV-negative adults who had no recently reported acute infections or vaccinations. Every donor was a Caucasian adult residing in Nashville, Tennessee, USA. CD8 memory samples were composed of magnetically selected CD45RO+ cells combined with CCR7-negative CD45RA+ effector memory (TemRA) cells. Blood was obtained by leukapheresis, after which PBMCs were separated by Ficoll-Histopaque density gradient centrifugation and cryopreserved in liquid nitrogen vapor phase. Analytical flow cytometry was used to check the purity and quantity of each magnetically sorted T cell population. Genomic DNA was isolated from every sorted fraction and measured by UV absorbance on a Nanodrop 2000c. Details on this clone: Its antigen has not been determined. Nothing much larger sits one base from this clone, and base qualities are not available.

What the work shows at the level of the full study, not this receptor alone: Based on pairwise subsampling, the degree of clonotype sharing among donors was expected to be affected by sequencing depth. Incomplete sequencing was indicated by rarefaction of sorted-subset datasets, despite the large sequencing depth. Larger estimated clonotype richness was generally found for naive subsets than for memory subsets. Sampling was limited to blood, and TCR repertoires in tissue likely differ from TCR repertoires in blood. Approximately 5% of naive CD4, 3% to 4% of naive CD8, about 2.5% of memory CD4, and 0.4% of memory CD8 clonotypes were shared across a few donors. Higher generation probabilities were observed for clonotypes shared by all four sorted-subset donors than for non-shared clonotypes. The small number of donors limited the genetic and exposure-history diversity represented.

As encoded in the germline V gene, CDR1 is MNHNS while CDR2 is SASEGT. The junction shows trimming of 4 bases on V and 6 bases on J, plus 12 bases between the germline ends. From cysteine to phenylalanine, the CDR3 is 13 amino acids long. Here the CDR3 DNA is all that survives: 39 bases in frame from base 1. TCR CDR3 regions were amplified from genomic DNA by multiplex PCR using the deep immunoSEQ assay. Extracted genomic DNA from each cell subset was spread evenly across all wells of several immunoSEQ 96-well plates, with each plate serving as a replicate. Each replicate PCR for sorted subsets received around 200 ng genomic DNA, equal to tens of thousands of T cell genomes. The purified libraries were quantified using a Qubit 3.0 fluorometer, sized with a Bioanalyzer 2100, and then quantified again using the KAPA Library Quantification kit. Every immunoSEQ 96-well plate was sequenced on a separate single-read 150-cycle Illumina NextSeq 550 flow cell. The published analysis was carried out like this. The immunoSEQ output contained only junctional sequences without quality scores, so filtering could not match that applied to full-length reads. Sequences were annotated with PyIR, a Python wrapper for IgBLAST v1.9, using IMGT germline references to assign V/J genes and CDR3. Reads were filtered out if the reads had weak V/J assignments (E-value above 1e-6), no CDR3, stop codons, out-of-frame junctions, or ambiguous translated residues. A V3J clonotype was defined by an identical inferred V gene, J gene, and CDR3 amino acid sequence. Percentage overlap between repertoires was computed as shared unique clonotypes divided by the size of the smaller repertoire. Repertoire richness was assessed with RTK rarefaction, the Chao1 estimator, and Recon v2.1 estimates of unobserved clonotypes. Generation probabilities for all TCRbeta clonotypes obtained by the gDNA method from a handful of donors were computed using OLGA. Not all clones reach the TCRdb copy of this immuneACCESS table, which keeps in-frame sequences only. Checked studies attribute under half of the gap to unresolved V genes and leave the rest unexplained. The V and J calls and clone size were taken over from that table, and D and trimming were inferred from the DNA. This sample gives approximately 320,000 clones in total; 80% to 90% of them show up just once. Clones ranked in the top ten supply around 16% of the sample.

The sequencing sample was made of memory CD8+ T cells sorted from blood. Read against the paper, the sample's cell subset or site label means: CD45RO+ cells pooled with CCR7-negative TemRA cells. The rearranged chain carries TRBV6-1 and TRBJ1-1; a tentative D call is TRBD1 (5 bases match). The receptor's source is a young man in good health. The sequenced DNA: TGTGCCAGCAGTGGGGGGGGAGCCCCTGAAGCTTTCTTT. Translated, this gives CASSGGGAPEAFF.